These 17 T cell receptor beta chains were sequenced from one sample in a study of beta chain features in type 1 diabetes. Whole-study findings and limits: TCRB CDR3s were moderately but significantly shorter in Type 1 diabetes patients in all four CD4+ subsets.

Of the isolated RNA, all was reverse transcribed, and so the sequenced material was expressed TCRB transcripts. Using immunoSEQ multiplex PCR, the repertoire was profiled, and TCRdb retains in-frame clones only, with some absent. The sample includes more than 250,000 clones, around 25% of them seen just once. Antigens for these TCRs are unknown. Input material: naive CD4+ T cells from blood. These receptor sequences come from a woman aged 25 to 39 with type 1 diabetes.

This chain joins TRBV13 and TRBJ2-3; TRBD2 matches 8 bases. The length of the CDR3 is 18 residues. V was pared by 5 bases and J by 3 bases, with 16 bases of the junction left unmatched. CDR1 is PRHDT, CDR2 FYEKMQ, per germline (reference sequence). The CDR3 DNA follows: TGTGCCAGCAGCCCAATAACTAGCGGCCTCAGAGGGACAGATACGCAGTATTTT. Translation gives CASSPITSGLRGTDTQYF.

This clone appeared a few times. CDR3 DNA sequence: TGCAGCGTTGACCAGAGCGGGAGTAGGTACAATGAGCAGTTCTTC. Translating it yields CSVDQSGSRYNEQFF. This chain uses TRBV29-1 with TRBJ2-1; 8 bases align to TRBD2. V shed 3 bases and J 4 bases; nucleotides not matched to a gene: 8. Germline lookup yields CDR1 SQVTM and CDR2 ANQGSEA. This CDR3 has 15 amino acids.

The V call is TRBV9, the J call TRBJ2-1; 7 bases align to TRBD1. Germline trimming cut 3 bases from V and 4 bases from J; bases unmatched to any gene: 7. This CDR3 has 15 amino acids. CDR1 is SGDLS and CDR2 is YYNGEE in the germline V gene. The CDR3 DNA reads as TGTGCCAGCAGCGACAGGGGATCGGGATACAATGAGCAGTTCTTC. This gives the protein CASSDRGSGYNEQFF.

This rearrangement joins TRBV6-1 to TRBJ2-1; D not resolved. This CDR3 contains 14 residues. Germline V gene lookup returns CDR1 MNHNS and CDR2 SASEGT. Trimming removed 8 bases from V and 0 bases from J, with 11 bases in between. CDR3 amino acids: CASRRLLSYNEQFF. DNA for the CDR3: TGTGCCAGCCGTCGACTCCTCTCCTACAATGAGCAGTTCTTC.

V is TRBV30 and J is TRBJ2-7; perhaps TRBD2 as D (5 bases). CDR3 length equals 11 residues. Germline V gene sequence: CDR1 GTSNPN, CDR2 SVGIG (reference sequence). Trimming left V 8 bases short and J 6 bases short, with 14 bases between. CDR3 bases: TGTGCCGCGCTGAGGGCCCGCGAGCAGTACTTC. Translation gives CAALRAREQYF.

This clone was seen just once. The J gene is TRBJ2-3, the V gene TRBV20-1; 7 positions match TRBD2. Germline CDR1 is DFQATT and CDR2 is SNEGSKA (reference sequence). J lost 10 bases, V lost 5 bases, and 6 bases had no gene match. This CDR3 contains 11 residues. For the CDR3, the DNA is TGCAGTGCTCACAGACTAGCCTCGCAGTATTTT. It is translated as CSAHRLASQYF.

The CDR3 spells CASSLGLHNEQFF. The CDR3 coding sequence is TGCGCCAGCAGCTTGGGGCTCCACAATGAGCAGTTCTTC. The chain uses TRBV5-1 and TRBJ2-1, with D unresolved. CDR1 is SGHRS and CDR2 is YFSETQ in the germline V gene. With 0 bases removed from V and 5 bases from J, the gap between germline ends came to 6 bases. The CDR3 is made up of 13 amino acids.

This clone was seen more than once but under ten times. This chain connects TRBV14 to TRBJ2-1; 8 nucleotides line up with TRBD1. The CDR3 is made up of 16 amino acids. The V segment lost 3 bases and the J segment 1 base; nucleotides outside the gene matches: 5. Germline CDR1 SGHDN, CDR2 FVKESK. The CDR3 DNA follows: TGTGCCAGCAGCCACTGGACAGGGACGTCCTACAATGAGCAGTTCTTC. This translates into CASSHWTGTSYNEQFF.

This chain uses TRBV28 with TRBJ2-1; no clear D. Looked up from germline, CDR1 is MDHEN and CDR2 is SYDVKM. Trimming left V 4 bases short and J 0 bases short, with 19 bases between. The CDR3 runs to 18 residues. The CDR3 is CASSSTGISSDSYNEQFF. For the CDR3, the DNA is TGTGCCAGCAGTTCCACCGGTATTTCGAGCGACTCCTACAATGAGCAGTTCTTC.

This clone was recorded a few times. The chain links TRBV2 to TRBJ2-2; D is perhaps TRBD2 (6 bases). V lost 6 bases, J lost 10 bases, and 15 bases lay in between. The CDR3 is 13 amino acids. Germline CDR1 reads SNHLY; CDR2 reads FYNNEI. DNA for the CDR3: TGTGCCAGCAGAGGGCCCGGAGGGGAGGAGCTGTTTTTT. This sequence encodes CASRGPGGEELFF.

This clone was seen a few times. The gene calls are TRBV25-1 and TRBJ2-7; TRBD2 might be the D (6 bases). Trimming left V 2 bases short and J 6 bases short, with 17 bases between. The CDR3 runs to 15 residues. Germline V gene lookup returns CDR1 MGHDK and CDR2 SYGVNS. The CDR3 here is CASSEDARTTGEQYF. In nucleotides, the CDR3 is TGTGCCAGCAGTGAAGATGCGCGGACTACTGGCGAGCAGTACTTC.

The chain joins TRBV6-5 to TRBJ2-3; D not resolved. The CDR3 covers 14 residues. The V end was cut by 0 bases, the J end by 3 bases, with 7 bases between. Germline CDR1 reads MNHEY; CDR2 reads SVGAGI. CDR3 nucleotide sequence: TGTGCCAGCAGTTACTCATTCTTTACAGATACGCAGTATTTT. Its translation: CASSYSFFTDTQYF.

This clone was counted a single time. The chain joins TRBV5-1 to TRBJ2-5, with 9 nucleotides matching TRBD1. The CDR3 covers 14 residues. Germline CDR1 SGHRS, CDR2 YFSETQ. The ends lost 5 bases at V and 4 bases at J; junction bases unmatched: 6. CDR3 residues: CASRLTGGPETQYF. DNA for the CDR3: TGCGCCAGCAGGTTGACAGGGGGACCAGAGACCCAGTACTTC. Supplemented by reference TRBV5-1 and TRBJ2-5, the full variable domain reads KAGVTQTPRYLIKTRGQQVTLSCSPISGHRSVSWYQQTPGQGLQFLFEYFSETQRNKGNFPGRFSGRQFSNSRSEMNVSTLELGDSALYLCASRLTGGPETQYFGPGTRLLVL.

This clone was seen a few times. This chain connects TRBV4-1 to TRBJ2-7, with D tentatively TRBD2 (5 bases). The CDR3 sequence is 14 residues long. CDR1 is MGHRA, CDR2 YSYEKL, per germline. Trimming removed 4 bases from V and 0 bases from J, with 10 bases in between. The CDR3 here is CASSLGRGSYEQYF. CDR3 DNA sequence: TGCGCCAGCAGCCTCGGCCGGGGCTCCTACGAGCAGTACTTC.

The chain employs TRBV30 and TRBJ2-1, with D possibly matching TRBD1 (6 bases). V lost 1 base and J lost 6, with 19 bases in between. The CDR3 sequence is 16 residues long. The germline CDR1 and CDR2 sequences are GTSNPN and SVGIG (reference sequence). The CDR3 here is CAWSERTDSWGNEQFF. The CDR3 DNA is TGTGCCTGGAGTGAAAGGACAGATTCATGGGGCAATGAGCAGTTCTTC.

CDR3 DNA: TGTGCCAGCAGTCCATCGGACAGGGAAAGTGGCTACACCTTC. Amino acid sequence: CASSPSDRESGYTF. This chain joins TRBV28 and TRBJ1-2; 8 bases match TRBD1. This CDR3 comprises 14 residues. Germline CDR1 and CDR2: MDHEN and SYDVKM. With V trimmed by 5 bases and J by 7 bases, 9 bases remained unmatched.

This chain's CDR3 is CASSTVAGTDEQFF. The CDR3 nucleotides are TGCGCCAGCAGCACCGTAGCGGGCACCGATGAGCAGTTCTTC. The V and J genes are TRBV5-1 and TRBJ2-1, with 7 positions matching TRBD2. The trim removed 4 bases at V and 8 bases at J, leaving 9 bases unmatched. From germline, CDR1 is SGHRS and CDR2 YFSETQ. The CDR3 is made up of 14 amino acids. The entire variable domain, with the rest obtained from reference TRBV5-1 and TRBJ2-1, is as follows: KAGVTQTPRYLIKTRGQQVTLSCSPISGHRSVSWYQQTPGQGLQFLFEYFSETQRNKGNFPGRFSGRQFSNSRSEMNVSTLELGDSALYLCASSTVAGTDEQFFGPGTRLTVL.